This TCR beta chain stems from a study of T cell changes during pregnancy in multiple sclerosis. This CDR3 is 15 amino acids long. CDR1 is SGHVS and CDR2 is FQNEAQ in the germline V gene. V lost 4 bases and J lost 9; bases outside the gene matches: 12. The repertoire was sequenced with immunoSEQ multiplex PCR; TCRdb's copy has only in-frame clones and lacks some. Of around 34,000 clones listed, about nine tenths are singletons. The origin of this receptor is a female donor with multiple sclerosis, enrolled in a pregnancy study. The sample in question was CD8+ T cells from peripheral blood mononuclear cells, obtained in the first trimester of pregnancy. The chain has TRBV7-8 and TRBJ2-1, with TRBD2 matching 7 bases. The CDR3 sequence is CASSSAPRELGEQFF. The DNA of the CDR3 is TGTGCCAGCAGCTCCGCTCCGCGGGAGCTGGGTGAGCAGTTCTTC.